Described below is a single T cell receptor beta chain sequence and its context. Its antigen is unknown. The record originates from a study of T cell responses to AZD1222 COVID-19 vaccine. Study-level results: The study identified only six AZD1222 recipients as seropositive at baseline.

Pooling was applied to second doses at about 4 or about 12 weeks. Sequencing was performed with immunoSEQ multiplex PCR; in TCRdb, only in-frame clones are kept and a portion is missing. The data show about 140,000 clones, 85% to 95% seen once. The CDR3 totals 16 residues. Per the germline V gene, CDR1 is LNHDA and CDR2 is SQIVND (reference sequence). The V segment lost 6 bases and the J segment 5 bases; nucleotides outside the gene matches: 11. This chain joins TRBV19 and TRBJ1-5; 9 bases map to TRBD1. The sequence came from an adult who received the AZD1222 COVID-19 vaccine. The source material was peripheral blood, sampled 28 days after the second AZD1222 dose. The CDR3 DNA reads as TGTGCCAGTAGCCCTCATACAGGGGGCTGGGATCAGCCCCAGCATTTT. It is translated as CASSPHTGGWDQPQHF.